Listed below are T cell receptor beta chains from one sample, sequenced in a study of control samples from healthy donors and cancer patients. The protocol was immunoSEQ multiplex PCR, while the TCRdb copy is restricted to in-frame clones and leaves out a portion. The sample contains roughly 90,000 clones, roughly 82% of which appear only once. What was sequenced was blood. The receptors were sampled from a woman aged 60-70 years in good health. The CDR3 runs from the conserved cysteine through the conserved F or W. D genes are given only for firm matches. A clone size is listed for some rows: how often the clone was seen (once, few, many), or a class if it is expanded.

CASRTGGGTQYF TGTGCCAGCAGGACAGGGGGAGGTACGCAGTATTTT TRBJ2-3 TRBV19 NA TRBD1
CASSLVGGPYNEQFF TGCGCCAGCAGCTTGGTCGGGGGACCATACAATGAGCAGTTCTTC TRBJ2-1 TRBV5-1 NA NA
CASSQDRVERASNSPLHF TGTGCCAGCAGCCAAGATCGGGTGGAGAGGGCCTCTAATTCACCCCTCCACTTT TRBJ1-6 TRBV14 NA NA
CASSMVKGRGELSLRKSTEAFF TGTGCCAGTAGTATGGTTAAAGGCAGGGGCGAACTATCGTTGCGGAAGAGCACTGAAGCTTTCTTT TRBJ1-1 TRBV19 once NA
CASSLRGQGSAGYTF TGTGCCAGCAGCTTAAGAGGGCAGGGGTCCGCTGGCTACACCTTC TRBJ1-2 TRBV11-2 NA NA
CASSLGQATDTQYF TGCGCCAGCAGCTTGGGACAGGCCACAGATACGCAGTATTTT TRBJ2-3 TRBV5-1 NA NA
CASSLSGIGEAFF TGTGCCAGCAGTTTGTCGGGGATTGGGGAAGCTTTCTTT TRBJ1-1 TRBV28 NA NA
CASSLQGAVGNTIYF TGTGCCAGCAGCTTACAGGGGGCAGTTGGAAACACCATATATTTT TRBJ1-3 TRBV7-9 NA TRBD1
CASSYSGISTDTQYF TGTGCCAGCAGTTACTCGGGGATATCCACAGATACGCAGTATTTT TRBJ2-3 TRBV6-2/TRBV6-3 NA NA
CATSRYGGETQYF TGTGCCACCAGCAGATATGGGGGCGAGACCCAGTACTTC TRBJ2-5 TRBV15 NA NA
CASSQEMTGWKLFF TGCGCCAGCAGCCAAGAAATGACAGGTTGGAAACTGTTTTTT TRBJ1-4 TRBV4-3 few NA
CASILLAGVADTQYF TGTGCCAGCATTCTACTAGCGGGGGTGGCAGATACGCAGTATTTT TRBJ2-3 TRBV2 NA TRBD2
CGASSGRTDTQYF TGTGGGGCCTCTAGCGGGAGAACAGATACGCAGTATTTT TRBJ2-3 TRBV3-1/TRBV3-2 NA TRBD2
CASSLGPTGGGTYNEQFF TGTGCCAGCAGCTTAGGGCCGACAGGGGGCGGGACGTACAATGAGCAGTTCTTC TRBJ2-1 TRBV5-4 NA TRBD1
CASSPEGAGNEQFF TGTGCCAGCAGCCCCGAGGGGGCTGGGAATGAGCAGTTCTTC TRBJ2-1 TRBV7-9 NA TRBD1
CASSFPGASQPQHF TGTGCCAGCAGTTTCCCTGGGGCTAGTCAGCCCCAGCATTTT TRBJ1-5 TRBV6-2/TRBV6-3 NA NA
CASSLLLRTGGFDEQYF TGTGCCAGCAGCTTACTGTTGCGGACAGGGGGTTTCGACGAGCAGTACTTC TRBJ2-7 TRBV7-9 NA TRBD1